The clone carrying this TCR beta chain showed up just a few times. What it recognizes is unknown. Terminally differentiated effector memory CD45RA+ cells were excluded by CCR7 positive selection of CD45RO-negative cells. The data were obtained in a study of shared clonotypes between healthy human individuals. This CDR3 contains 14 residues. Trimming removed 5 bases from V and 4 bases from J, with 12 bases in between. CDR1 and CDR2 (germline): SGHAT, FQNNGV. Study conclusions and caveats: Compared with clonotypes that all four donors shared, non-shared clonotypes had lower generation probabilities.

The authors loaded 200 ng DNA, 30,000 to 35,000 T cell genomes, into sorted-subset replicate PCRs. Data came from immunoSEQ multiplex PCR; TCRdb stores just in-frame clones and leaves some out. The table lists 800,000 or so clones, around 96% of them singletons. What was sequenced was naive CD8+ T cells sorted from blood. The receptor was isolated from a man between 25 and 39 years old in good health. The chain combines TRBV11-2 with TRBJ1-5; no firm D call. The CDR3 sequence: CASSLGSGNQPQHF. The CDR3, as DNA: TGTGCCAGCAGCCTGGGATCGGGTAATCAGCCCCAGCATTTT.